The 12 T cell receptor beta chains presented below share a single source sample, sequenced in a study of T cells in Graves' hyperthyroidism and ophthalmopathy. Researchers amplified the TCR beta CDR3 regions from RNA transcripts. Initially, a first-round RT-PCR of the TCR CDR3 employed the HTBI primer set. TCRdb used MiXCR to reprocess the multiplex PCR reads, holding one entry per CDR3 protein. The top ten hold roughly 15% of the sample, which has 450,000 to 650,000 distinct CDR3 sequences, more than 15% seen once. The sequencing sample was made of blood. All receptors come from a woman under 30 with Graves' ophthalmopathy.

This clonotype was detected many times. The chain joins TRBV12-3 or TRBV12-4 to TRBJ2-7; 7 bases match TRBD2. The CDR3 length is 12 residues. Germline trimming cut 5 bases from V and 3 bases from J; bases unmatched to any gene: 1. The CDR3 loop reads CASSRDYYEQYF. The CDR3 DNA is TGTGCCAGCAGTCGGGACTACTACGAGCAGTACTTC.

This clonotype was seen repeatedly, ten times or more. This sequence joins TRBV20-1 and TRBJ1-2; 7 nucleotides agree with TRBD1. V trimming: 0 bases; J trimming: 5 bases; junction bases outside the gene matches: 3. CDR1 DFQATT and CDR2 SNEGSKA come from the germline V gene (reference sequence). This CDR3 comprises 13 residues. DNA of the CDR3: TGCAGTGCTAGAGACAGGGGGTTATATGGCTACACCTTC. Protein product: CSARDRGLYGYTF.

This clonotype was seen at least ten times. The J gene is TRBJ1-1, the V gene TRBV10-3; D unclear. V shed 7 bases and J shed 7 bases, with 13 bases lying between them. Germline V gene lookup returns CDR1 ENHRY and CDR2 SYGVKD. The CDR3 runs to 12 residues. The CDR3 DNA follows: TGTGCCATCATGGGCGGGGTGGATGAAGCTTTCTTT. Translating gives CAIMGGVDEAFF.

CDR3 sequence reads: CASSSSRGARETQYF. The DNA for the CDR3 is TGCGCCAGCAGCTCATCGCGGGGGGCGCGAGAGACCCAGTACTTC. J is TRBJ2-5 and V is TRBV5-1, with 8 bases aligning to TRBD2. Germline V gene data show CDR1 as SGHRS and CDR2 as YFSETQ. The CDR3 sequence is 15 residues long. V was pared by 3 bases and J by 4 bases, with 8 bases of the junction left unmatched.

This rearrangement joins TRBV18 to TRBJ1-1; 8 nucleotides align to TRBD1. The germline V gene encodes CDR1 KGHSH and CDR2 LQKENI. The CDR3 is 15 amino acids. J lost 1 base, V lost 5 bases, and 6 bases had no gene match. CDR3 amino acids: CASSERTGRNTEAFF. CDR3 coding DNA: TGTGCCAGCTCAGAACGGACAGGGAGGAACACTGAAGCTTTCTTT.

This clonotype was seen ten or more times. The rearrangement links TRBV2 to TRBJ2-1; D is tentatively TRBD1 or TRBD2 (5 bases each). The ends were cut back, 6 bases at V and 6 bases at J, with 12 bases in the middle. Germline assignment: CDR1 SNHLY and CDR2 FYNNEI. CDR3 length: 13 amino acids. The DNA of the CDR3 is TGTGCCAGCAGGGGGTGGGGGATCAATGAGCAGTTCTTC. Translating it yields CASRGWGINEQFF.

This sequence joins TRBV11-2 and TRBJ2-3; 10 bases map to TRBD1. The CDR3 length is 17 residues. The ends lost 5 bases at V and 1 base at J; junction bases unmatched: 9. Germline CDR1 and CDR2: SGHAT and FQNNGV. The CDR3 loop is CASSRRGTGVGTDTQYF. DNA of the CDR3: TGTGCCAGCAGCCGCAGGGGGACAGGGGTGGGCACAGATACGCAGTATTTT.

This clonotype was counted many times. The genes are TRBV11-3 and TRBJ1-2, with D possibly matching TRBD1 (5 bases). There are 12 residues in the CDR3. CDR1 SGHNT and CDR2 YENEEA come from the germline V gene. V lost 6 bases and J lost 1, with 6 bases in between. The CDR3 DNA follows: TGTGCCAGCAGAGGGGTTAACTATGGCTACACCTTC. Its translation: CASRGVNYGYTF.

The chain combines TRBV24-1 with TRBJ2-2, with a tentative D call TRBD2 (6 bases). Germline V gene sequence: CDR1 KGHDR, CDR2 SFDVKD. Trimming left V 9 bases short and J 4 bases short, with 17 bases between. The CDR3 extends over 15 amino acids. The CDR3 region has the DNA TGTGCCACCGGTCTTGGCGGGGCGACCACCGGGGAGCTGTTTTTT. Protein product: CATGLGGATTGELFF.

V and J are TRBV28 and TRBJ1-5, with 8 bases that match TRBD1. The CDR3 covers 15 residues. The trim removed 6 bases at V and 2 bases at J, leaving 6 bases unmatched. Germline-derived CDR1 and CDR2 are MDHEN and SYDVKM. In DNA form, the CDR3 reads TGTGCCAGCAGCCTGACAGGGGATCGCAATCAGCCCCAGCATTTT. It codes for CASSLTGDRNQPQHF.

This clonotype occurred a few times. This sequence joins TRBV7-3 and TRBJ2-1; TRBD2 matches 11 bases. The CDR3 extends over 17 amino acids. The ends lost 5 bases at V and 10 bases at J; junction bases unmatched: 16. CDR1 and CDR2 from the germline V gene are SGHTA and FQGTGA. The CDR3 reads CASSPLGGGLAGREQFF. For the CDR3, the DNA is TGTGCCAGCAGCCCCCTCGGGGGTGGACTAGCGGGCCGAGAGCAGTTCTTC.

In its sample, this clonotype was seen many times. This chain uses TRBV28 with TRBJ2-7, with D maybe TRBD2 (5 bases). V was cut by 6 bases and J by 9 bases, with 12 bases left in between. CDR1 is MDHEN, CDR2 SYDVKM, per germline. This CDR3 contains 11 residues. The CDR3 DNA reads TGTGCCAGCAGGGCAGACTACAGGCAGTACTTC. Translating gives CASRADYRQYF.